This TCR beta chain was observed in a study of tissue T cells after allogeneic stem cell transplantation. Study as a whole: This research-autopsy study prospectively enrolled adult allogeneic hematopoietic cell transplant recipients with steroid-refractory graft-versus-host disease. Where cell numbers permitted, CD3+ T cells were sorted from preserved blood and marrow.

The CDR3 has 15 amino acids. V lost 6 bases and J 0 bases, leaving 12 bases between the germline ends. CDR1 is MNHEY, CDR2 SVGAGI, per germline. This clone was seen just once. Assay used: immunoSEQ multiplex PCR; TCRdb lists only in-frame clones, some missing. The table has some 25,000 clones, 91% seen once. The TCR was taken from a male donor at least 60 years old who later had graft-versus-host disease after an allogeneic stem cell transplant. This specimen consisted of blood, obtained before transplantation. The V call is TRBV6-5, the J call TRBJ2-1; D assignment may be TRBD1 or TRBD2 (5 bases each). The CDR3 coding sequence is TGTGCCAGCAGCCAGGATGGGGGCTCCTACAATGAGCAGTTCTTC. Its protein is CASSQDGGSYNEQFF.